Listed below are T cell receptor beta chains from one sample, sequenced in a study of CD8 T cells in ankylosing spondylitis. TCRdb passed the 5' RACE reads through MiXCR, listing each CDR3 protein once. The table has 300,000 to 400,000 distinct CDR3 sequences, around 10% seen once; the top ten hold roughly a tenth. Sequencing was performed on blood, either unsorted or a sorted T cell fraction (not recorded which). The receptors shown here come from a female donor with ankylosing spondylitis or in good health (not recorded which). CDR3s include the opening cysteine and the closing phenylalanine or tryptophan. D genes are given only for firm matches. A row's size may be missing; if present it is once, few, many or a size class.

j_gene: TRBJ2-7
d_gene: .
abundance: many
v_gene: TRBV14
CDR3nt: TGTGCCAGCAGCCAACGGCAGGGGTACGAGCAGTACTTC
CDR3aa: CASSQRQGYEQYF

j_gene: TRBJ1-6
d_gene: .
abundance: .
v_gene: TRBV7-9
CDR3nt: TGTGCCAGCAGCGACACTTTGGACGTGGGGTCACCCCTCCACTTT
CDR3aa: CASSDTLDVGSPLHF

j_gene: TRBJ2-1
d_gene: TRBD1
abundance: many
v_gene: TRBV5-1
CDR3nt: TGCGCCAGCAGCTTGGTACAGGGGGCCTACAATGAGCAGTTCTTC
CDR3aa: CASSLVQGAYNEQFF

j_gene: TRBJ1-4
d_gene: .
abundance: .
v_gene: TRBV20-1
CDR3nt: TGCAGTGCGTTGGGACGGGCCTTCGGTGAAAAACTGTTTTTT
CDR3aa: CSALGRAFGEKLFF

j_gene: TRBJ2-7
d_gene: .
abundance: .
v_gene: TRBV28
CDR3nt: TGTGCCAGCAGTTTGGGCAGCTATACCTACGAGCAGTACTTC
CDR3aa: CASSLGSYTYEQYF

j_gene: TRBJ2-5
d_gene: .
abundance: few
v_gene: TRBV7-2
CDR3nt: TGTGCCAGCAGCTCAACTAGTAATCGGGCGACCCAGTACTTC
CDR3aa: CASSSTSNRATQYF

j_gene: TRBJ2-2
d_gene: .
abundance: many
v_gene: TRBV20-1
CDR3nt: TGCAGTGCTTGTAGGTCCCTGAACACCGGGGAGCTGTTTTTT
CDR3aa: CSACRSLNTGELFF

j_gene: TRBJ2-4
d_gene: .
abundance: few
v_gene: TRBV11-2
CDR3nt: TGTGCCAGCAGCCGACTAGAGGCCATAGCCAAAAACATTCAGTACTTC
CDR3aa: CASSRLEAIAKNIQYF

j_gene: TRBJ2-3
d_gene: .
abundance: many
v_gene: TRBV5-1
CDR3nt: TGCGCCAGCAGCTTGGACGGGACACACACAGATACGCAGTATTTT
CDR3aa: CASSLDGTHTDTQYF

j_gene: TRBJ2-1
d_gene: TRBD2
abundance: few
v_gene: TRBV12-3/TRBV12-4
CDR3nt: TGTGCCAGCAGTTCCCGGGGGTCTGGCGGGGGCTCCTACAATGAGCAGTTCTTC
CDR3aa: CASSSRGSGGGSYNEQFF

j_gene: TRBJ1-5
d_gene: .
abundance: many
v_gene: TRBV20-1
CDR3nt: TGCAGTGCTAGATCTTTTTCCAGCAATCAGCCCCAGCATTTT
CDR3aa: CSARSFSSNQPQHF

j_gene: TRBJ1-5
d_gene: TRBD1
abundance: .
v_gene: TRBV7-2
CDR3nt: TGTGCCAGCAGCTTAGGGACAGGGGGATATAGCAATCAGCCCCAGCATTTT
CDR3aa: CASSLGTGGYSNQPQHF

j_gene: TRBJ1-1
d_gene: .
abundance: many
v_gene: TRBV15
CDR3nt: TGTGCCACCAGTTCCAGAAGGGGTAAGAGCACTGAAGCTTTCTTT
CDR3aa: CATSSRRGKSTEAFF

j_gene: TRBJ2-7
d_gene: .
abundance: many
v_gene: TRBV12-3/TRBV12-4
CDR3nt: TGTGCCAGCAGTTTTCGGCTATTGACCTACGAGCAGTACTTC
CDR3aa: CASSFRLLTYEQYF

j_gene: TRBJ2-2
d_gene: .
abundance: .
v_gene: TRBV7-9
CDR3nt: TGTGCCAGCAGCTTTTCGGGAATTTCAGCCGGGGAGCTGTTTTTT
CDR3aa: CASSFSGISAGELFF

j_gene: TRBJ2-1
d_gene: .
abundance: many
v_gene: TRBV28
CDR3nt: TGTGCCAGCAGTTTAATTAGGGGCGGGACAGCGTACAATGAGCAGTTCTTC
CDR3aa: CASSLIRGGTAYNEQFF

j_gene: TRBJ2-7
d_gene: .
abundance: .
v_gene: TRBV18
CDR3nt: TGTGCCAGCTCACCCGATTCCTACGAGCAGTCCTTC
CDR3aa: CASSPDSYEQSF

j_gene: TRBJ2-7
d_gene: .
abundance: many
v_gene: TRBV2
CDR3nt: TGTGCCAGCAGTGTTAGGGGGGAGCCCTACGAGCAGTACTTC
CDR3aa: CASSVRGEPYEQYF

j_gene: TRBJ2-1
d_gene: TRBD1
abundance: .
v_gene: TRBV27
CDR3nt: TGTGCCAGCACCCCGCGGACAGGGGGTCCATCGCAGTTCTTC
CDR3aa: CASTPRTGGPSQFF

j_gene: TRBJ1-2
d_gene: .
abundance: .
v_gene: TRBV7-2
CDR3nt: TGTGCCAGCAGCTTAGGGCCGTCTGACTATGGCTACACCTTC
CDR3aa: CASSLGPSDYGYTF

j_gene: TRBJ2-7
d_gene: TRBD2
abundance: .
v_gene: TRBV10-3
CDR3nt: TGTGCCATCAGTTATAGCGGGGCCGTGGGAGGGGAGCAGTACTTC
CDR3aa: CAISYSGAVGGEQYF

j_gene: TRBJ1-2
d_gene: .
abundance: .
v_gene: TRBV7-8
CDR3nt: TGTGCCAGCAGCCCCCGATCGCGAGATGGCTACACCTTC
CDR3aa: CASSPRSRDGYTF

j_gene: TRBJ2-1
d_gene: .
abundance: many
v_gene: TRBV12-3/TRBV12-4
CDR3nt: TGTGCCAGCAGTCCCACCCGCCGGGCGTCCAATGAGCAGTTCTTC
CDR3aa: CASSPTRRASNEQFF

j_gene: TRBJ1-3
d_gene: .
abundance: many
v_gene: TRBV7-2
CDR3nt: TGTGCCAGCAGCTTAAGAGGGAGCAGCTCTGGAAACACCATATATTTT
CDR3aa: CASSLRGSSSGNTIYF

j_gene: TRBJ2-3
d_gene: .
abundance: .
v_gene: TRBV7-9
CDR3nt: TGTGCCAGCAGCTCGTGGAGGGGGGATACGCAGTATTTT
CDR3aa: CASSSWRGDTQYF

j_gene: TRBJ2-7
d_gene: TRBD2
abundance: many
v_gene: TRBV20-1
CDR3nt: TGCAGTGCTAGATCCCTCCTAGCGGGGAGCTCCTACGAGCAGTACTTC
CDR3aa: CSARSLLAGSSYEQYF

j_gene: TRBJ2-3
d_gene: TRBD2
abundance: .
v_gene: TRBV7-8
CDR3nt: TGTGCCAGCAGCTTAGAAGCTAGCGGGGTCATAGACACGCAGTATTTT
CDR3aa: CASSLEASGVIDTQYF

j_gene: TRBJ1-4
d_gene: TRBD1
abundance: many
v_gene: TRBV20-1
CDR3nt: TGCAGTGCAGCAAGGGGGCAAATGGAAAAACTGTTTTTT
CDR3aa: CSAARGQMEKLFF

j_gene: TRBJ1-2
d_gene: .
abundance: many
v_gene: TRBV24-1
CDR3nt: TGTGCCACCAGTGATATTCAGGCTAACTATGGCTACACCTTC
CDR3aa: CATSDIQANYGYTF

j_gene: TRBJ1-2
d_gene: .
abundance: many
v_gene: TRBV27
CDR3nt: TGTGCCAGCAGTACCACAGGGACCAGTTATGGCTACACCTTC
CDR3aa: CASSTTGTSYGYTF

j_gene: TRBJ2-7
d_gene: TRBD1
abundance: few
v_gene: TRBV28
CDR3nt: TGTGCCAGCAGTCAATCCGGGACGACAGGGGTTTCCTACGAGCAGTACTTC
CDR3aa: CASSQSGTTGVSYEQYF

j_gene: TRBJ2-3
d_gene: .
abundance: many
v_gene: TRBV4-3
CDR3nt: TGCGCCAGCAGCCAAGCTTCAGGGCGAAAGGGAGATACGCAGTATTTT
CDR3aa: CASSQASGRKGDTQYF

j_gene: TRBJ2-1
d_gene: TRBD1
abundance: many
v_gene: TRBV7-6
CDR3nt: TGTGCCAGCAGCGGAGGGGACAGGGTTCGGAATGAGCAGTTCTTC
CDR3aa: CASSGGDRVRNEQFF

j_gene: TRBJ1-6
d_gene: .
abundance: .
v_gene: TRBV12-3/TRBV12-4
CDR3nt: TGTGCCAGCAGCCTCGGGACCCATAATTCACCCCTCCACTTT
CDR3aa: CASSLGTHNSPLHF

j_gene: TRBJ2-7
d_gene: .
abundance: few
v_gene: TRBV5-1
CDR3nt: TGCGCCAGCAGCTTGGCACACAGACGGGACGTAAAGGACGAGCAGTACTTC
CDR3aa: CASSLAHRRDVKDEQYF

j_gene: TRBJ1-1
d_gene: TRBD1
abundance: many
v_gene: TRBV11-1
CDR3nt: TGTGCCAGCAGCTCGCAAACGACCGCAGGGGGCACGACTTTCTTT
CDR3aa: CASSSQTTAGGTTFF

j_gene: TRBJ2-7
d_gene: TRBD1
abundance: many
v_gene: TRBV10-3
CDR3nt: TGTGCCACCGACAGGGGTGGGGAATATGGCGAGCAGTACTTC
CDR3aa: CATDRGGEYGEQYF

j_gene: TRBJ2-7
d_gene: TRBD2
abundance: .
v_gene: TRBV18
CDR3nt: TGTGCCAGCTCAGAAGGACTAGCGGGAGTCTCCTACGAGCAGTACTTC
CDR3aa: CASSEGLAGVSYEQYF

j_gene: TRBJ1-2
d_gene: .
abundance: .
v_gene: TRBV29-1
CDR3nt: TGCAGAGCCGGGGGGTACCGGTATGGCTACACCTTC
CDR3aa: CRAGGYRYGYTF

j_gene: TRBJ1-2
d_gene: TRBD1
abundance: many
v_gene: TRBV12-3/TRBV12-4
CDR3nt: TGTGCCAGCAGTTTAGGGTCACAGGGGGCGCGGTATGGCTACACCTTC
CDR3aa: CASSLGSQGARYGYTF

j_gene: TRBJ2-7
d_gene: TRBD1
abundance: many
v_gene: TRBV28
CDR3nt: TGTGCCAGCAGTTTATGGACAGGGACGTACGAGCAGTACTTC
CDR3aa: CASSLWTGTYEQYF

j_gene: TRBJ1-2
d_gene: .
abundance: .
v_gene: TRBV20-1
CDR3nt: TGCAGTGCTGCCTATTGGGGGTATGGCTACACCTTC
CDR3aa: CSAAYWGYGYTF

j_gene: TRBJ2-3
d_gene: .
abundance: .
v_gene: TRBV25-1
CDR3nt: TGTGCCAGCAGTGAGCAACTCACAGATACGCAGTATTTT
CDR3aa: CASSEQLTDTQYF

j_gene: TRBJ2-1
d_gene: TRBD1
abundance: many
v_gene: TRBV10-3
CDR3nt: TGTGCCATCAGGATGACAGGGAACAATGAGCAGTTCTTC
CDR3aa: CAIRMTGNNEQFF

j_gene: TRBJ1-1
d_gene: TRBD1
abundance: .
v_gene: TRBV18
CDR3nt: TGTGCCAGCTCACCCAGACAGGGGGCATGGGAGAACACTGAAGCTTTCTTT
CDR3aa: CASSPRQGAWENTEAFF

j_gene: TRBJ1-5
d_gene: .
abundance: many
v_gene: TRBV12-3/TRBV12-4
CDR3nt: TGTGCCAGCAGGGAATATAGCAATCAGCCCCAGCATTTT
CDR3aa: CASREYSNQPQHF

j_gene: TRBJ2-3
d_gene: .
abundance: many
v_gene: TRBV20-1
CDR3nt: TGCAGTGCTAGACTAGGATCAGATACGCAGTATTTT
CDR3aa: CSARLGSDTQYF

j_gene: TRBJ2-5
d_gene: TRBD2
abundance: many
v_gene: TRBV11-2
CDR3nt: TGTGCCAGCAGCTTAAGACTAGCGGCACTGATCCAAGAGACCCAGTACTTC
CDR3aa: CASSLRLAALIQETQYF

j_gene: TRBJ2-3
d_gene: TRBD1
abundance: few
v_gene: TRBV5-1
CDR3nt: TGCGCCAGCAGCTTGTATTCGGGACAGGAGTTTAGAGATACGCAGTATTTT
CDR3aa: CASSLYSGQEFRDTQYF